The present entry profiles one T cell receptor (beta chain) with its context. Its antigen is still unknown. At the DNA level, this CDR3 is encoded by other sequences in the same sample as well. Division of CD4+ cells produced a CD45RA+ naive subset and a CD45RA-negative memory subset. This specimen belongs to a study of shared clonotypes between healthy human individuals. Study observations and caveats: Among the subsets, naive ones generally showed larger estimated richness than memory ones.

The assay ran at deep level. The DNA input per sorted-subset replicate PCR was about 190 ng, corresponding to some 30,000 T cell genomes. Clones were sequenced by immunoSEQ multiplex PCR, and TCRdb holds only the in-frame ones, with some missing. The sample includes some 2,500,000 clones, 80% to 95% of them seen just once. From germline, CDR1 is SGHRS and CDR2 YFSETQ. Trimming took 0 bases from V and 5 from J, leaving 14 bases between them. CDR3 length equals 15 residues. This sequence was found in a man aged 18 to 30 in good health. Some clones in this sample may be carry-over from other donors' samples. The rearrangement joins TRBV5-1 to TRBJ1-1; TRBD1 is a possible D gene (5 bases). Sequenced sample: naive CD4+ T cells from PBMCs. Subset specified: CD45RA+ positively selected. The DNA of the CDR3 is TGCGCCAGCAGCTTGGTCGCAGGGTTAGGGACTGAAGCTTTCTTT. Protein sequence: CASSLVAGLGTEAFF.